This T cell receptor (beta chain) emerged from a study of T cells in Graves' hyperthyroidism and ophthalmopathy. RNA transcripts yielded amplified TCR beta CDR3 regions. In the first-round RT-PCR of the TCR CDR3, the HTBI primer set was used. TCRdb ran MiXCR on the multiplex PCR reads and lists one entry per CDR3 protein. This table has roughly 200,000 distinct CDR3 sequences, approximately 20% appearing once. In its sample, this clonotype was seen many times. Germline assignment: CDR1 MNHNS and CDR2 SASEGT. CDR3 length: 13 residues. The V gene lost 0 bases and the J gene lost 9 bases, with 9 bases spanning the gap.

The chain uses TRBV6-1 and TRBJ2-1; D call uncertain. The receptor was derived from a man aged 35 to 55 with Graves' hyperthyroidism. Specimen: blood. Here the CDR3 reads CASSEALLREQFF. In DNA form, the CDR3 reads TGTGCCAGCAGTGAAGCGCTTCTGCGTGAGCAGTTCTTC.